What follows are 22 T cell receptor beta chains derived from one specimen sequenced in a study of cytomegalovirus exposure and HLA in healthy donors. The study ran its PCR with 60 Vbeta and 13 Jbeta primers. Profiled with immunoSEQ multiplex PCR; TCRdb holds only in-frame clones, not every one. The sample's table shows some 40,000 clones. Sequencing was carried out using PBMCs. These receptors were obtained from a human donor in good health.

V is TRBV28 and J is TRBJ2-7; 11 nucleotides match TRBD1. In germline, CDR1 is MDHEN, CDR2 SYDVKM. The CDR3 extends over 15 amino acids. V dropped 3 bases and J dropped 5; count of bases not matched to a gene: 6. The DNA of the CDR3 is TGTGCCAGCAGTTTCCGGGACAGGGGGTTCAACGAGCAGTACTTC. It codes for CASSFRDRGFNEQYF.

V and J are TRBV6-6 and TRBJ1-2; 7 nucleotides align to TRBD1. Germline assignment: CDR1 MNHNY and CDR2 SVGAGI (reference sequence). The CDR3 sequence is 14 residues long. V trimming: 10 bases; J trimming: 7 bases; junction bases outside the gene matches: 15. The CDR3 spells CATKPLTGVGGYTF. CDR3 DNA: TGTGCCACCAAACCTCTCACAGGGGTCGGTGGCTACACCTTC.

The rearrangement joins TRBV28 to TRBJ2-7; 10 nucleotides line up with TRBD2. The CDR3 contains 14 residues. Germline values: CDR1 MDHEN, CDR2 SYDVKM. Trimming at V came to 7 bases and at J to 4 bases, leaving 7 bases not matched to a gene. The CDR3 coding sequence is TGTGCCAGCAACCCTAGCGGGGGACGATACGAGCAGTACTTC. Protein product: CASNPSGGRYEQYF.

This chain connects TRBV15 to TRBJ2-2; a possible D gene is TRBD1 (6 bases). Germline V CDR1 and CDR2: LNHNV, YYDKDF (reference sequence). The CDR3 is 15 residues long. V dropped 6 bases and J dropped 3 bases, with 14 bases sitting between them. CDR3 sequence: CATSSGTTYTGELFF. CDR3 nucleotide sequence: TGTGCCACCAGTTCCGGGACAACCTACACCGGGGAGCTGTTTTTT.

The chain employs TRBV19 and TRBJ1-1; D remains unclear. Trimming removed 3 bases at V and 5 bases at J, with 4 bases between. CDR3 length: 11 amino acids. The germline V gene has CDR1 LNHDA and CDR2 SQIVND (reference sequence). CDR3 sequence (DNA): TGTGCCAGTAGTATTACTACTGAAGCTTTCTTT. It codes for CASSITTEAFF. The variable domain in full, with the rest retrieved from reference TRBV19 and TRBJ1-1, is DGGITQSPKYLFRKEGQNVTLSCEQNLNHDAMYWYRQDPGQGLRLIYYSQIVNDFQKGDIAEGYSVSREKKESFPLTVTSAQKNPTAFYLCASSITTEAFFGQGTRLTVV.

This rearrangement joins TRBV11-3 to TRBJ2-3, with 13 bases fitting TRBD2. The CDR3 contains 17 residues. Germline loops: CDR1 SGHNT, CDR2 YENEEA. V gave up 5 bases and J gave up 4 bases; unmatched junction bases: 9. The chain's CDR3 is CASSLSTSGGGADTQYF. Written as DNA, the CDR3 is TGTGCCAGCAGCCTATCAACTAGCGGGGGGGGAGCAGATACGCAGTATTTT. The complete variable domain, with remaining parts taken from reference TRBV11-3 and TRBJ2-3, reads EAGVVQSPRYKIIEKKQPVAFWCNPISGHNTLYWYLQNLGQGPELLIRYENEEAVDDSQLPKDRFSAERLKGVDSTLKIQPAELGDSAVYLCASSLSTSGGGADTQYFGPGTRLTVL.

The genes are TRBV4-2 and TRBJ2-3, with a tentative D call TRBD2 (5 bases). Trimming stripped 5 bases from V and 4 bases from J, with 16 bases between. The CDR3 loop spans 15 amino acids. CDR1 is LGHNA and CDR2 is YNFKEQ in the germline V gene. DNA for the CDR3: TGTGCCAGCAGCATCGAGGTCGGAGGAGCAGATACGCAGTATTTT. Residues: CASSIEVGGADTQYF.

The rearrangement links TRBV5-6 to TRBJ2-3; D gene uncertain. The CDR3 is 12 residues long. Germline V CDR1 and CDR2: SGHDT, YYEEEE. V lost 2 bases and J 5 bases, leaving 6 bases between the germline ends. CDR3 nucleotides: TGTGCCAGCAGCTTCACAGTAGATACGCAGTATTTT. Protein sequence: CASSFTVDTQYF.

The chain has TRBV29-1 and TRBJ1-1; TRBD1 matches 7 bases. The CDR3 spans 15 residues. The ends lost 7 bases at V and 8 bases at J; junction bases unmatched: 19. Germline V CDR1 and CDR2: SQVTM, ANQGSEA. CDR3 sequence: CSAITGRQGGYEAFF. In nucleotides, the CDR3 is TGCAGCGCCATAACCGGCCGACAGGGCGGATACGAAGCTTTCTTT.

The V and J genes are TRBV4-1 and TRBJ2-1, with TRBD2 identical over 7 bases. V dropped 1 base and J dropped 3; count of bases not matched to a gene: 6. Germline assignment: CDR1 MGHRA and CDR2 YSYEKL. The CDR3 consists of 16 residues. As DNA, the CDR3 is TGCGCCAGCAGCCAAGGGCAACTAGCGTACTACAATGAGCAGTTCTTC. Its protein product is CASSQGQLAYYNEQFF.

The chain links TRBV27 to TRBJ2-1; a possible D gene is TRBD2 (5 bases). Germline CDR1 MNHEY, CDR2 SMNVEV (reference sequence). The V and J ends lost 5 bases and 5 bases respectively, with 19 bases between them. The CDR3 has 16 residues. CDR3 loop: CASSPPRRGQNNEQFF. The DNA of the CDR3 is TGTGCCAGCAGTCCACCCAGACGGGGTCAAAACAATGAGCAGTTCTTC.

The genes are TRBV7-8 and TRBJ1-1, with D perhaps matching TRBD1 (6 bases). Germline CDR1 reads SGHVS; CDR2 reads FQNEAQ. This CDR3 is built from 13 residues. Trimming took 5 bases from V and 5 from J, leaving 12 bases between them. CDR3 coding DNA: TGTGCCAGCAGCGTAGGGGGAGATACTGAAGCTTTCTTT. It translates to CASSVGGDTEAFF. Full variable domain (missing parts from reference TRBV7-8 and TRBJ1-1): GAGVSQSPRYKVAKRGQDVALRCDPISGHVSLFWYQQALGQGPEFLTYFQNEAQLDKSGLPSDRFFAERPEGSVSTLKIQRTQQEDSAVYLCASSVGGDTEAFFGQGTRLTVV.

The rearrangement links TRBV9 to TRBJ2-1, with 10 bases matching TRBD1. Germline CDR1 and CDR2: SGDLS and YYNGEE. V shed 4 bases and J 5 bases; nucleotides not matched to a gene: 3. CDR3 size: 14 residues. The CDR3 is CASSFGTGDNEQFF. The CDR3 DNA reads as TGTGCCAGCAGCTTCGGGACAGGGGACAATGAGCAGTTCTTC.

The chain carries TRBV27 and TRBJ2-7, with 12 positions matching TRBD1. The junction had 11 bases not matched to a gene; V was cut back by 5 bases and J by 6 bases. This CDR3 has 16 amino acids. Germline V CDR1 and CDR2: MNHEY, SMNVEV (reference sequence). CDR3 bases: TGTGCCAGCAGTCCGGGGACAGGGGGCGGATTGGGCGAGCAGTACTTC. It encodes CASSPGTGGGLGEQYF.

V usage is TRBV10-3 and J usage is TRBJ1-1; 10 bases align to TRBD1. The CDR3 extends over 16 amino acids. The junction had 9 bases not matched to a gene; V was cut back by 3 bases and J by 5 bases. Germline assignment: CDR1 ENHRY and CDR2 SYGVKD. The CDR3 DNA is TGTGCCATCAGTGACCAAACGACAGGGGGCAGAACTGAAGCTTTCTTT. Protein sequence: CAISDQTTGGRTEAFF.

V gene TRBV5-6 combines with J gene TRBJ2-5, with a tentative D call TRBD2 (5 bases). The CDR3 is 15 residues long. V lost 4 bases and J 5 bases, leaving 18 bases between the germline ends. CDR1 and CDR2 from the germline V gene are SGHDT and YYEEEE. The CDR3 region is CASSPAGLARETQYF. The DNA of the CDR3 is TGTGCCAGCAGCCCGGCCGGGCTAGCTAGGGAGACCCAGTACTTC.

CDR3 nucleotides: TGTGCCAGCAGCTTAAGAAGTACCACAAATGAAAAACTGTTTTTT. Translating it yields CASSLRSTTNEKLFF. The chain links TRBV7-3 to TRBJ1-4; unclear D gene. Trimming stripped 1 base from V and 5 bases from J, with 11 bases between. The CDR3 is 15 amino acids. Per the germline V gene, CDR1 is SGHTA and CDR2 is FQGTGA. Together with reference TRBV7-3 and TRBJ1-4, the CDR3 gives the full variable domain: GAGVSQTPSNKVTEKGKYVELRCDPISGHTALYWYRQSLGQGPEFLIYFQGTGAADDSGLPNDRFFAVRPEGSVSTLKIQRTERGDSAVYLCASSLRSTTNEKLFFGSGTQLSVL.

Written as DNA, the CDR3 is TGTGCCAGCAGCTTGACGTCAGGGACAGGAGGTGATAGCTACACCTTC. This encodes CASSLTSGTGGDSYTF. The chain carries TRBV7-8 and TRBJ1-2, with 8 bases that match TRBD1. This CDR3 spans 16 amino acids. Per the germline V gene, CDR1 is SGHVS and CDR2 is FQNEAQ. Trimming at V came to 3 bases and at J to 9 bases, leaving 15 bases not matched to a gene.

The chain uses TRBV5-6 and TRBJ1-1, with D maybe TRBD1 (6 bases). V was pared by 2 bases and J by 10 bases, with 15 bases between. CDR1 SGHDT and CDR2 YYEEEE come from the germline V gene. The CDR3 is 13 amino acids. This CDR3 is CASSFLRGARAFF. The CDR3 bases are TGTGCCAGCAGCTTTCTCAGGGGCGCCCGAGCTTTCTTT.

This chain uses TRBV2 with TRBJ2-2, with 7 bases identical to TRBD2. V shed 8 bases and J 5 bases; nucleotides not matched to a gene: 2. Germline V gene data show CDR1 as SNHLY and CDR2 as FYNNEI. This CDR3 is built from 12 residues. CDR3 protein: CASQAGTGELFF. The CDR3 nucleotides read TGTGCCAGCCAAGCGGGGACCGGGGAGCTGTTTTTT.

The chain carries TRBV2 and TRBJ2-5, with a weak D call TRBD2 (5 bases). Trimming left V 6 bases short and J 5 bases short, with 10 bases between. The germline V gene has CDR1 SNHLY and CDR2 FYNNEI. The CDR3 is 12 amino acids. This CDR3 reads CASRLAGETQYF. CDR3 DNA: TGTGCCAGCAGGCTAGCTGGCGAGACCCAGTACTTC.

This sequence joins TRBV28 and TRBJ1-4; no firm D call. This CDR3 is 14 amino acids long. V shed 6 bases and J shed 8 bases, with 16 bases lying between them. Per germline, CDR1 MDHEN and CDR2 SYDVKM. The CDR3 DNA follows: TGTGCCAGCAGCCCCATGAGAGGCACCGAAAAACTGTTTTTT. This sequence encodes CASSPMRGTEKLFF.